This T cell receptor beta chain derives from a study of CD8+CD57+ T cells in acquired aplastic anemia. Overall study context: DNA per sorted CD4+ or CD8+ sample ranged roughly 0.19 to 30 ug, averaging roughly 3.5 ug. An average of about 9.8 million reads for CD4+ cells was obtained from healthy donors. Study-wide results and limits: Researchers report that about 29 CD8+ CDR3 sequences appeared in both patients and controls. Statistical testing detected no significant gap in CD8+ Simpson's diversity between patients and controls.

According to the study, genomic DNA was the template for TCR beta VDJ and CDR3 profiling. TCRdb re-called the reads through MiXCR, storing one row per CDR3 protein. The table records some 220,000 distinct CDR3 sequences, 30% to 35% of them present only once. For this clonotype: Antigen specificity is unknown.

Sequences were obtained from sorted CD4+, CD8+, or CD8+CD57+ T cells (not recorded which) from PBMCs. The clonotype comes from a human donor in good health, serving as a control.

The CDR3 reads CASHKVGGNEQFF. CDR3 DNA: TGCGCCAGCCATAAGGTTGGGGGGAATGAGCAGTTCTTC. The V gene is TRBV5-1, the J gene TRBJ2-1; TRBD2 is a possible D gene (6 bases). The V end lost 7 bases, the J end lost 7 bases, and 15 bases lay between the germline ends. In germline, CDR1 is SGHRS, CDR2 YFSETQ. There are 13 residues in the CDR3.